Shown below are 25 T cell receptor beta chains from a single sample sequenced in a study of cytomegalovirus exposure and HLA in healthy donors. Researchers ran the PCR with 60 Vbeta and 13 Jbeta primers. Sequencing was performed with immunoSEQ multiplex PCR; in TCRdb, only in-frame clones are kept and a portion is missing. The repertoire has 130,000 or so clones, 84% of them found once; the top ten carry 2.5% to 3%. Sequenced: PBMCs. The receptors here all came from a woman aged 18 to 35 in good health and CMV-seropositive.

This chain links TRBV28 with TRBJ2-5; TRBD2 matches at 7 bases. The V gene's germline CDR1 is MDHEN and CDR2 SYDVKM. The J segment lost 2 bases and the V segment lost 7 bases, leaving 4 bases of the junction unmatched. This CDR3 comprises 13 residues. The chain's CDR3 is CASTSGLQETQYF. The CDR3 DNA follows: TGTGCCAGCACTTCGGGACTACAAGAGACCCAGTACTTC.

The J gene is TRBJ2-1, the V gene TRBV5-1; 9 bases map to TRBD2. CDR3 length: 16 amino acids. V shed 0 bases and J 5 bases; nucleotides not matched to a gene: 6. Germline V CDR1 and CDR2: SGHRS, YFSETQ. The CDR3 DNA reads TGCGCCAGCAGCTTGGCAGCGGGGGGCACCCACAATGAGCAGTTCTTC. Amino acids: CASSLAAGGTHNEQFF.

V usage is TRBV2 and J usage is TRBJ2-1; 7 bases map to TRBD2. Germline V CDR1 and CDR2: SNHLY, FYNNEI. V lost 4 bases, J lost 1 base, and 4 bases stayed unmatched. CDR3 size: 15 residues. This CDR3 reads CASSVGRGSYNEQFF. The DNA of the CDR3 is TGTGCCAGCAGTGTCGGGCGGGGGTCCTACAATGAGCAGTTCTTC.

This clone was counted once. The chain has TRBV4-1 and TRBJ2-1, with 12 bases lining up with TRBD1. The CDR3 is made up of 16 amino acids. Germline-derived CDR1 and CDR2 are MGHRA and YSYEKL. V dropped 3 bases and J dropped 2; count of bases not matched to a gene: 2. The DNA for the CDR3 is TGCGCCAGCAGCCAGGGACAGGGGGCCCCCTACAATGAGCAGTTCTTC. The encoded protein is CASSQGQGAPYNEQFF.

The chain uses TRBV5-1 and TRBJ2-1, with 10 bases that match TRBD2. Germline trimming cut 2 bases from V and 4 bases from J; bases unmatched to any gene: 6. The CDR3 is made up of 16 amino acids. The germline V gene has CDR1 SGHRS and CDR2 YFSETQ. The CDR3 region is CASSFVAGGGYNEQFF. The CDR3 coding sequence is TGCGCCAGCAGCTTCGTAGCGGGGGGAGGTTACAATGAGCAGTTCTTC.

The J gene is TRBJ1-1, the V gene TRBV5-4; possible D gene TRBD1, 5 bases. Trimming cost V 0 bases and J 5 bases, with 17 bases left between them. The CDR3 length is 16 residues. CDR1 is SGHNT, CDR2 YYREEE, per germline (reference sequence). For the CDR3, the DNA is TGTGCCAGCAGCTTGGCCGGGGGGGGGATTGGAACTGAAGCTTTCTTT. Protein sequence: CASSLAGGGIGTEAFF.

The chain recombines TRBV2 with TRBJ2-5; a weak D match, TRBD2 (6 bases). CDR3 size: 13 residues. Between the trimmed V and J ends, which lost 4 bases and 5 bases, there was a span of 11 bases. Per the germline V gene, CDR1 is SNHLY and CDR2 is FYNNEI. The DNA for the CDR3 is TGTGCCAGCAGTGTAAGGAGGGAGGAGACCCAGTACTTC. Its protein is CASSVRREETQYF.

The chain links TRBV6-1 to TRBJ2-5; D unresolved. Germline values: CDR1 MNHNS, CDR2 SASEGT. Trimming removed 4 bases from V and 5 bases from J, with 5 bases in between. This CDR3 contains 11 residues. The CDR3, as DNA: TGTGCCAGCAGTGTTAGTGAGACCCAGTACTTC. This codes for CASSVSETQYF.

This clone showed up just a few times. The V and J genes are TRBV19 and TRBJ2-2; 9 bases map to TRBD2. The germline CDR1 and CDR2 sequences are LNHDA and SQIVND (reference sequence). After removal of 2 bases from V and 5 bases from J, the junction contained 6 bases not matched to a gene. The CDR3 has 16 amino acids. CDR3 sequence reads: CASSISTSGLTGELFF. CDR3 bases: TGTGCCAGTAGTATATCAACTAGCGGGCTAACCGGGGAGCTGTTTTTT.

This sequence joins TRBV19 and TRBJ2-3; 7 bases line up with TRBD2. J lost 1 base, V lost 5 bases, and 9 bases had no gene match. Germline V CDR1 and CDR2: LNHDA, SQIVND (reference sequence). The CDR3 length is 16 residues. This CDR3 is CASSSNSRGGTDTQYF. The CDR3 DNA reads as TGTGCCAGTAGTTCAAATAGCCGGGGGGGCACAGATACGCAGTATTTT.

The chain has TRBV27 and TRBJ2-7; 8 nucleotides align to TRBD1. J lost 9 bases, V lost 7 bases, and 11 bases had no gene match. Germline V gene sequence: CDR1 MNHEY, CDR2 SMNVEV (reference sequence). This CDR3 is 13 amino acids long. The CDR3 sequence is CASMPRDRFRQYF. CDR3 sequence (DNA): TGTGCCAGCATGCCCCGGGACAGGTTTCGGCAGTACTTC.

V gene TRBV15 combines with J gene TRBJ1-4; perhaps TRBD1 as D (5 bases). The germline V gene has CDR1 LNHNV and CDR2 YYDKDF (reference sequence). The length of the CDR3 is 15 residues. The V end lost 0 bases, the J end lost 5 bases, and 10 bases lay between the germline ends. The CDR3 region is CATSRDWQGNEKLFF. The CDR3 DNA follows: TGTGCCACCAGCAGAGATTGGCAGGGAAATGAAAAACTGTTTTTT.

V gene TRBV11-2 combines with J gene TRBJ1-6; 7 positions agree with TRBD1. After removal of 3 bases from V and 6 bases from J, the junction contained 5 bases not matched to a gene. In germline, CDR1 is SGHAT, CDR2 FQNNGV. The CDR3 extends over 15 amino acids. The CDR3 here is CASSFNRGGNSPLHF. The DNA of the CDR3 is TGTGCCAGCAGCTTCAACAGGGGAGGTAATTCACCCCTCCACTTT.

The chain recombines TRBV5-1 with TRBJ2-3; TRBD2 aligns across 9 bases. V gave up 3 bases and J gave up 4 bases; unmatched junction bases: 12. The CDR3 covers 17 residues. Germline V CDR1 and CDR2: SGHRS, YFSETQ. The DNA of the CDR3 is TGCGCCAGCAGCTGGACCATTAGCGGGGGCCGGCCAGATACGCAGTATTTT. Its translation is CASSWTISGGRPDTQYF.

The genes are TRBV4-1 and TRBJ1-1; 9 bases are shared with TRBD1. CDR3 size: 13 residues. The V gene's germline CDR1 is MGHRA and CDR2 YSYEKL. V shed 0 bases and J 12 bases; nucleotides not matched to a gene: 5. CDR3 protein: CASSQDWDRVPFF. CDR3 DNA: TGCGCCAGCAGCCAAGATTGGGACAGGGTGCCTTTCTTT.

This clone appeared a single time. V usage is TRBV6-6 and J usage is TRBJ2-1; maybe TRBD2 (6 bases). Germline loops: CDR1 MNHNY, CDR2 SVGAGI (reference sequence). The CDR3 length is 13 residues. V shed 1 base and J shed 8 bases, with 9 bases lying between them. The CDR3 DNA sequence: TGTGCCAGCAGTTACTATCCGGGGGATGAGCAGTTCTTC. Translation gives CASSYYPGDEQFF.

J is TRBJ2-7 and V is TRBV5-6, with 7 bases aligning to TRBD1. The CDR3 extends over 13 amino acids. The J segment lost 6 bases and the V segment lost 0 bases, leaving 3 bases of the junction unmatched. The germline V gene encodes CDR1 SGHDT and CDR2 YYEEEE. The CDR3 DNA is TGTGCCAGCAGCTTGGCGACAGGGCCCGAGCAGTACTTC. This codes for CASSLATGPEQYF. The full variable domain, with the rest looked up from reference TRBV5-6 and TRBJ2-7, is DAGVTQSPTHLIKTRGQQVTLRCSPKSGHDTVSWYQQALGQGPQFIFQYYEEEERQRGNFPDRFSGHQFPNYSSELNVNALLLGDSALYLCASSLATGPEQYFGPGTRLTVT.

V and J are TRBV28 and TRBJ2-1; D perhaps matches TRBD2 (6 bases). Germline CDR1 and CDR2: MDHEN and SYDVKM. Trimming pared 1 base from V and 0 bases from J, leaving 10 bases between. The CDR3 is 16 residues long. CDR3 nucleotides: TGTGCCAGCAGTTTATCGGCCGGGAGCTCCTACAATGAGCAGTTCTTC. As protein: CASSLSAGSSYNEQFF.

The chain couples TRBV5-6 to TRBJ1-1, with TRBD1 as a possible D gene (5 bases). Germline-derived CDR1 and CDR2 are SGHDT and YYEEEE. The CDR3 runs 14 residues. V was trimmed by 3 bases and J by 5 bases, leaving 14 bases between them. The CDR3 protein is CASSSGGGWTEAFF. The CDR3 DNA sequence: TGTGCCAGCAGCTCTGGCGGGGGTTGGACTGAAGCTTTCTTT.

This chain joins TRBV14 and TRBJ1-3; D call uncertain. The CDR3 length is 14 residues. The germline V gene has CDR1 SGHDN and CDR2 FVKESK. V was trimmed by 1 base and J by 9 bases, leaving 13 bases between them. In DNA, the CDR3 is TGTGCCAGCAGCCAAGTCCTCTTTGGAGCCACCATATATTTT. Protein product: CASSQVLFGATIYF. The full variable domain, in which reference TRBV14 and TRBJ1-3 provide the parts outside the CDR3, is EAGVTQFPSHSVIEKGQTVTLRCDPISGHDNLYWYRRVMGKEIKFLLHFVKESKQDESGMPNNRFLAERTGGTYSTLKVQPAELEDSGVYFCASSQVLFGATIYFGEGSWLTVV.

V usage is TRBV6-1 and J usage is TRBJ1-1; tentatively, D is TRBD1 (6 bases). This CDR3 comprises 13 residues. The germline V gene encodes CDR1 MNHNS and CDR2 SASEGT. Between the trimmed V and J ends, which lost 2 bases and 4 bases, there was a span of 8 bases. CDR3 DNA: TGTGCCAGCAGTGAACAGGGGTCCACTGAAGCTTTCTTT. It codes for CASSEQGSTEAFF.

The rearrangement links TRBV4-1 to TRBJ1-4; TRBD1 is a possible D gene (5 bases). The CDR3 runs to 14 residues. CDR1 MGHRA and CDR2 YSYEKL come from the germline V gene. V was pared by 1 base and J by 4 bases, with 7 bases between. Here the CDR3 reads CASSQGQNNEKLFF. DNA for the CDR3: TGCGCCAGCAGCCAAGGACAGAATAATGAAAAACTGTTTTTT.

The chain has TRBV5-1 and TRBJ2-3, with TRBD2 as a possible D gene (6 bases). The V end was cut by 2 bases, the J end by 6 bases, with 16 bases between. The CDR3 is 15 residues long. Germline V gene data show CDR1 as SGHRS and CDR2 as YFSETQ. CDR3 in DNA: TGCGCCAGCAGCTTCATCGGGGGAGATGGGGATACGCAGTATTTT. This gives the protein CASSFIGGDGDTQYF.

The V and J genes are TRBV6-5 and TRBJ2-1; D might be TRBD2 (5 bases). CDR3 size: 13 residues. V was cut by 1 base and J by 14 bases, with 15 bases left in between. Looked up from germline, CDR1 is MNHEY and CDR2 is SVGAGI. CDR3 protein: CASSYFRDSEEFF. CDR3 in DNA: TGTGCCAGCAGTTACTTTCGGGATTCCGAGGAGTTCTTC.

The chain couples TRBV6-5 to TRBJ2-1, with a weak D call TRBD1 (5 bases). CDR3 length: 16 amino acids. CDR1 is MNHEY, CDR2 SVGAGI, per germline. The V end was cut by 0 bases, the J end by 5 bases, with 14 bases between. The CDR3: CASSYSSPPGNNEQFF. The DNA of the CDR3 is TGTGCCAGCAGTTACTCTTCCCCCCCAGGGAACAATGAGCAGTTCTTC.